Sequencing of this T cell receptor (beta chain) was carried out in a study of blood T cell repertoires in COVID-19 (TCRdb year 2020). A note on the overall study: Samples from collaborators originated in the United States, Italy and Spain and spanned both the acute and convalescent phases of COVID-19. The prospective study material was composed of cDNA or gDNA derived from T cells, B-cell-depleted T cells, or PBMCs. Subjects who had been exposed to COVID-19, were actively infected with it, or had recovered from it provided the deeply sampled blood TCRbeta repertoires that made up the dataset. The repertoires were made available in a free public database intended to serve as a resource for research on the immune response to SARS-CoV-2. The samples were drawn from two sources: the first 160 participants of the ongoing ImmuneRACE study, and about 1,300 subjects contributed by 6 global collaborators. Sample metadata almost always included a de-identified subject ID, COVID-19 status, age in years and sex. Where HLA class I and class II types were available, the types were taken from metadata supplied by the sample provider, not from assay-based typing. The research as a whole found: Clinical and demographic metadata were provided uncurated, with the amount varying by source and participant.

The immunoSEQ Assay, a bias-controlled multiplex PCR, was used to amplify TCRbeta CDR3 regions from genomic DNA. On the study's bioinformatics: The number of nucleated cells in each sample was estimated from the amplification of reference gene primers within the assay. To quantify the absolute abundance of each unique TCRbeta CDR3 rearrangement, sequence reads were collapsed and filtered. For each sample, productive Simpson clonality was calculated as the square root of Simpson's diversity index across productive rearrangements. TCRdb retrieved this table from immuneACCESS and kept in-frame rearrangements only. Not all clones are present; in checked studies, unresolved V genes account for under half, and no reason is known for the remainder. D and trimming were read from the DNA, whereas the V and J calls and clone size are those reported in that table. This sample gives about 270,000 clones in total; around nine tenths of them show up just once. The top ten clonotypes cover under 2% of the sample.

Another Seattle source contributed samples from volunteer blood donors who had recovered from COVID-19. Collaborating institutions collected whole blood in K2EDTA tubes following their own protocols. For TCRbeta analysis, collaborator samples were shipped as frozen whole blood, as isolated PBMCs, or as DNA extracted from either sample type. At the junction V is shortened by 10 bases and J by 4 bases; bases outside the gene matches: 10. CDR1 and CDR2 (MNHEY, SMNVEV) derive from the germline V gene (reference sequence). Spanning cysteine to phenylalanine, the CDR3 consists of 14 amino acids. Kept here is only the CDR3 DNA, which spans 42 bases and is read in frame from base 1. A word on this clone: Its antigen specificity is not known. No base quality information exists; no much larger clone differs at one position.

The TCR was taken from a woman aged 55 to 70 who had recovered from COVID-19. Here the chain combines TRBV27 and TRBJ2-3; 8 bases in the junction line up with TRBD2. The sequencing sample was made of peripheral blood. The CDR3 sequence is CATSRTSWADTQYF. The DNA sequence follows: TGTGCCACTTCCCGGACTAGCTGGGCAGATACGCAGTATTTT.